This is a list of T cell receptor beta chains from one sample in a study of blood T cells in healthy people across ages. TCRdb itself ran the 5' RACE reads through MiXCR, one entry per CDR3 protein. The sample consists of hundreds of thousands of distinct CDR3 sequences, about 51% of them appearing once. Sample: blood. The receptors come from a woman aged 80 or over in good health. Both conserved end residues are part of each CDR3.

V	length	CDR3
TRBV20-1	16	CSASRHHAAGGPTQYF
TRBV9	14	CASSAGPFTDTQYF
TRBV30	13	CAWLDRTSYEQYF
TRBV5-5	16	CASRRGPQVNGNTIYF
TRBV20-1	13	CSAQIWPNSPLHF
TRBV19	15	CASSPRLAGANGQFF
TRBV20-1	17	CSASLNPDRSYNSPLHF
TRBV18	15	CASSPSRQANEKLFF
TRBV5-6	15	CASSPAGQGTYEQYF
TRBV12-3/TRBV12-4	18	CASSLGYGLAISSYEQYF
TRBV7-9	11	CASSLMETQYF
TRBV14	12	CASSQAVSEQFF
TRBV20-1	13	CSARDSSTYEQYF
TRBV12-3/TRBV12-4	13	CASKPESYNEQFF
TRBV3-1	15	CASSQGGGRNEKLFF
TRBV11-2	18	CASSLRWTSGGVGDTQYF
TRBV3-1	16	CASSPQWASGAHEQYF
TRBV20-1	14	CSARADSFNQPQHF
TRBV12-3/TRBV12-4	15	CASSLWGRGYNEQFF
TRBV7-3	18	CASSLLGQGGGAYNEQFF
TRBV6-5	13	CASMVDSGNEQFF
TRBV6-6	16	CASTRTGVLAKNIQYF
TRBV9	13	CASSVAYWETQYF
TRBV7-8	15	CASSATGSFTGELFF
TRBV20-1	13	CSAAAWGIDEQFF
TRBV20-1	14	CSANRQGFPYEQYF
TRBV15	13	CATSRDSGGEQYF
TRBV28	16	CASSSDIAGDHYEQYF
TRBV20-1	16	CSARSPWEGRSGELFF
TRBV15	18	CATSRDGAVYSGANVLTF
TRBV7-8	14	CASSLRLEAYEQYF
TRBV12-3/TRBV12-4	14	CASAGLAGTDTQYF
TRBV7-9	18	CASSLLIQAVVGTDTQYF
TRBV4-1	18	CASSQEGGLAGFSYEQYF
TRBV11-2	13	CASSLGETREQFF
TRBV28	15	CAIKKAGPPNTEAFF
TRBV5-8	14	CASSWGQTNQPQHF
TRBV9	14	CASSRSILSYGYTF
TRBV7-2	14	CASSLGQALDEQFF
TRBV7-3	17	CASSFTSSGGADGELFF
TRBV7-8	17	CASSLSYRPRGQETQYF
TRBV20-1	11	CSAREDTEAFF
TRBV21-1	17	CASPRDRSPQGYYEQYF